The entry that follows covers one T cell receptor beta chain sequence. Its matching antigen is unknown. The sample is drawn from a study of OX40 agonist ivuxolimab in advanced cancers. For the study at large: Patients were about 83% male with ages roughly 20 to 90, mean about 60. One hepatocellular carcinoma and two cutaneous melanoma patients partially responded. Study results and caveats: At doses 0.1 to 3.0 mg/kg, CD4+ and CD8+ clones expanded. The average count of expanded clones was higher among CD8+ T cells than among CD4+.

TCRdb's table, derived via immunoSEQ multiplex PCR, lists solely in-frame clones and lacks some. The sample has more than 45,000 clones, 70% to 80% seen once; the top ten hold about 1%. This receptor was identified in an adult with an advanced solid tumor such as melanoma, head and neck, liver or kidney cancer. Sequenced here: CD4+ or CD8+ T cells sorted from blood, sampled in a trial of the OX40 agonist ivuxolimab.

CDR3 in amino acids: CASSDTLQGYSNQPQHF. The DNA for the CDR3 is TGTGCCAGCAGTGACACCCTTCAGGGTTATAGCAATCAGCCCCAGCATTTT. V and J are TRBV6-1 and TRBJ1-5; D is perhaps TRBD1 (5 bases). Germline V lookup: CDR1 MNHNS, CDR2 SASEGT. V was shortened by 3 bases and J by 0 bases, with 15 bases between the two germline ends. The CDR3 has 17 amino acids.